The rows below give T cell receptor beta chains drawn from one sample of a study of cytomegalovirus exposure and HLA in healthy donors. Only in-frame clones appear in the TCRdb table, and some are missing; sequencing was by immunoSEQ multiplex PCR. The sample has under 200,000 clones, about four fifths seen once; the top ten hold 1.5% to 2%. Sequenced sample: PBMCs. The receptors derive from a woman under 30 in good health and CMV-seronegative. Both conserved end residues are part of each CDR3. A D gene is named only where the DNA matches it firmly. Clone sizes are given selectively: once, few, many, or a class where the clone is expanded.

TRBV18	once	TRBJ1-1	.	TGTGCCAGCTCACCAATCGTCGGGGATTCACCCCGTGGAGCTTTCTTT	CASSPIVGDSPRGAFF
TRBV5-1	.	TRBJ1-2	.	TGCGCCAGCAGCTTGGACAGTCAGCTTGGCTACACCTTC	CASSLDSQLGYTF
TRBV4-1	once	TRBJ2-5	.	TGCGCCAGCAGCCACAACATCCAAGAGACCCAGTACTTC	CASSHNIQETQYF
TRBV4-2	.	TRBJ2-2	TRBD1	TGTGCCAGCAGCCAAGTACAGGGGGGAGGCGGGGAGCTGTTTTTT	CASSQVQGGGGELFF
TRBV6-6	.	TRBJ1-6	.	TGTGCCAGCAGTTACTCGGCAGGGAATAATTCACCCCTCCACTTT	CASSYSAGNNSPLHF
TRBV9	.	TRBJ1-4	.	TGTGCCAGCAGCGGTACAGCAACTAATGAAAAACTGTTTTTT	CASSGTATNEKLFF
TRBV7-2	.	TRBJ2-1	TRBD2	TGTGCCAGCAGTCGGGCGGGAGGGCTACTACTCTCCTACAATGAGCAGTTCTTC	CASSRAGGLLLSYNEQFF
TRBV7-8	.	TRBJ2-1	TRBD2	TGTGCCAGCAGATCTACTAGCGGCCCCTACAATGAGCAGTTCTTC	CASRSTSGPYNEQFF
TRBV6-5	once	TRBJ2-2	TRBD2	TGTGCCAGCAGTCCCCGGGGGGTCCCCGGGGAGCTGTTTTTT	CASSPRGVPGELFF
TRBV5-4	.	TRBJ1-1	.	TGTGCCAGCAGCTTGCGAGGTGAAGCTTTCTTT	CASSLRGEAFF
TRBV11-2	.	TRBJ2-2	.	TGTGCCAGCAGCTTAGCCGGGACAAAGAACGGGGAGCTGTTTTTT	CASSLAGTKNGELFF
TRBV19	.	TRBJ1-2	TRBD1	TGTGCCAGTACCATGATGACAGGGCCGTATGGCTACACCTTC	CASTMMTGPYGYTF
TRBV29-1	.	TRBJ1-1	.	TGCAGCGCCGGGGGGGTTATGAACACTGAAGCTTTCTTT	CSAGGVMNTEAFF
TRBV4-1	.	TRBJ2-5	.	TGCGCCAGCAGCCGGACGAAAAATCCCGGGACTCAAGAGACCCAGTACTTC	CASSRTKNPGTQETQYF
TRBV7-9	.	TRBJ2-7	TRBD2	TGTTCCAGCAGCTTAATGGGCCAGCGGGGACCCTACGAGCAGTACTTC	CSSSLMGQRGPYEQYF
TRBV27	once	TRBJ2-4	.	TGTGCCAGCAGTGACCTGGGGCGCTATTTAGCCAAAAACATTCAGTACTTC	CASSDLGRYLAKNIQYF
TRBV7-2	.	TRBJ2-2	.	TGTGCCAGCAGTTTACGTACGGTAAACACCGGGGAGCTGTTTTTT	CASSLRTVNTGELFF
TRBV5-6	.	TRBJ2-5	TRBD2	TGTGCCAGCAGCCAAGACTGGGGGGGTTCCCAGTACTTC	CASSQDWGGSQYF
TRBV18	.	TRBJ2-7	TRBD1	TGTGCCAGCTCGTTCCGGGACAGGGTGTACGAGCAGTACTTC	CASSFRDRVYEQYF
TRBV30	.	TRBJ1-3	.	TGTGCCTGGAGGGTTGACGGTACTACTGGAAACACCATATATTTT	CAWRVDGTTGNTIYF
TRBV5-1	.	TRBJ1-2	TRBD1	TGCGCCAGCAGCTTGGGGACAGGGTATTATGGCTACACCTTC	CASSLGTGYYGYTF
TRBV27	.	TRBJ2-5	TRBD2	TGTGCCAGCAGCCGATACGCGGTAGCGGGAGCCCTACAAGAGACCCAGTACTTC	CASSRYAVAGALQETQYF
TRBV11-3	once	TRBJ2-2	.	TGTGCCAGCAGCCTCTCACAGGTGGTTAACACCGGGGAGCTGTTTTTT	CASSLSQVVNTGELFF
TRBV7-2	.	TRBJ2-6	.	TGTGCCAGCAGCTTAAGTCAGGGGGGACTCGGGGCCAACGTCCTGACTTTC	CASSLSQGGLGANVLTF
TRBV29-1	.	TRBJ2-5	.	TGCAGTTACCAGGCCGAGACCCAGTACTTC	CSYQAETQYF
TRBV4-3	.	TRBJ2-3	TRBD2	TGCGCCAGCAGCCAAGGGGGGACTAGCGCTGAAACCACAGATACGCAGTATTTT	CASSQGGTSAETTDTQYF
TRBV2	.	TRBJ2-1	TRBD2	TGTGCCAGCCACCTGGGTGCCGGGACTAGCGCGAGCCTGCACAATGAGCAGTTCTTC	CASHLGAGTSASLHNEQFF
TRBV27	once	TRBJ2-1	TRBD2	TGTGCCAGCAGTTCGGGACTAGCGGGAGGTGAGCAGTTCTTC	CASSSGLAGGEQFF
TRBV5-4	.	TRBJ2-3	TRBD1	TGTGCCAGCAGCTTGGGCCAGGGGGCAGATACGCAGTATTTT	CASSLGQGADTQYF
TRBV29-1	.	TRBJ2-1	.	TGCAGCGCCTCTTCCAGCTACAATGAGCAGTTCTTC	CSASSSYNEQFF
TRBV4-3	few	TRBJ2-7	.	TGCGCCAGCAGCCAAGATCGGGGGGCTTACGAGCAGTACTTC	CASSQDRGAYEQYF
TRBV14	once	TRBJ2-1	TRBD2	TGTGCCAGCAGCCTTCGGACTAGCGGGAGTACCAACGAGCAGTTCTTC	CASSLRTSGSTNEQFF
TRBV6-1	.	TRBJ2-1	TRBD2	TGTGCCAGCAGTGGGGGGGGAGGGCACTCCTACAATGGGCAGTTCTTC	CASSGGGGHSYNGQFF
TRBV7-2	.	TRBJ2-1	TRBD2	TGTGCCAGCAGCTTAAGGGCTAGCGGAGCCTCCTACAATGAGCAGTTCTTC	CASSLRASGASYNEQFF
TRBV29-1	.	TRBJ2-7	TRBD1	TGCAGCGTTGAAGGGACAGGTGCCTACGAGCAGTACTTC	CSVEGTGAYEQYF
TRBV13	.	TRBJ2-3	TRBD1	TGTGCCAGCAGCCACCGACAGGGGGCCGATCACGAAACAGATACGCAGTATTTT	CASSHRQGADHETDTQYF
TRBV4-3	.	TRBJ2-2	.	TGCGCCAGCAGCCCCTCGCCGACTCTCGGTACCGGGGAGCTGTTTTTT	CASSPSPTLGTGELFF
TRBV7-9	few	TRBJ2-5	TRBD1	TGTGCCAGCAGCCCCCGGACAGGGCTATGGGAGACCCAGTACTTC	CASSPRTGLWETQYF
TRBV30	.	TRBJ2-1	TRBD2	TGTGCCTGGAGCGGGGCTAGCGGGGGGAATGAGCAGTTCTTC	CAWSGASGGNEQFF
TRBV7-9	.	TRBJ2-3	TRBD2	TGTGCCAGCAGCTTAGACGCGGGAGCCACAGATACGCAGTATTTT	CASSLDAGATDTQYF
TRBV7-6	few	TRBJ2-2	.	TGTGCCAGCAGGTCAGCGGTACGGGAGAACACCGGGGAGCTGTTTTTT	CASRSAVRENTGELFF
TRBV15	.	TRBJ1-1	TRBD1	TGTGCCACCCGACAGGGACATATGAACACTGAAGCTTTCTTT	CATRQGHMNTEAFF
TRBV5-4	.	TRBJ2-2	.	TGTGCCAGCAGCCTCGTGGAGCCTGGGGGCAGAAGGGAGCTGTTTTTT	CASSLVEPGGRRELFF
TRBV5-1	.	TRBJ2-3	TRBD1	TGCGCCAGCAGCTTTTCAGGGGGAGATACGCAGTATTTT	CASSFSGGDTQYF
TRBV15	.	TRBJ2-3	.	TGTGCCACCAGCAGCGGGACATGGGACACAGATACGCAGTATTTT	CATSSGTWDTDTQYF
TRBV5-5	.	TRBJ1-1	.	TGTGCCAGCAGCTGGAAGCCACAGGGCGTGAACACTGAAGCTTTCTTT	CASSWKPQGVNTEAFF
TRBV27	once	TRBJ2-7	TRBD1	TGTGCCAGCAGTCCCGGGACAGGGCATTGGACGCAGTACTTC	CASSPGTGHWTQYF
TRBV27	.	TRBJ2-1	.	TGTGCCAGCAGCTCCGGCAACAGGGCATATAGTACCTACAATGAGCAGTTCTTC	CASSSGNRAYSTYNEQFF
TRBV19	once	TRBJ2-5	.	TGTGCCAGTAGACTAGTGGGGCAAGAGACCCAGTACTTC	CASRLVGQETQYF
TRBV10-2	.	TRBJ2-5	TRBD1	TGCGCCAGCAGTGAAGGGGGCTCCCTTGGGGAGACCCAGTACTTC	CASSEGGSLGETQYF
TRBV11-2	.	TRBJ1-6	TRBD1	TGTGCCAGCAGCCCGGGGACAGGGAATTCTAATTCACCCCTCCACTTT	CASSPGTGNSNSPLHF
TRBV30	.	TRBJ2-5	TRBD2	TGTGCCTGGAGTGTGTGGACTAGCGGGAGAGGTGGACAAGAGACCCAGTACTTC	CAWSVWTSGRGGQETQYF
TRBV9	few	TRBJ1-2	TRBD1	TGTGCCAGCAGCCCTCCCGACAGGGAGGTTGACTATGGCTACACCTTC	CASSPPDREVDYGYTF
TRBV5-4	.	TRBJ2-3	.	TGTGCCAGCAGCTTAGGGACTAGCACAGATACGCAGTATTTT	CASSLGTSTDTQYF
TRBV4-2	.	TRBJ2-1	TRBD2	TGTGCCAGCAGCCAAGATCGCGCTAGCGGGGGCTACAATGAGCAGTTCTTC	CASSQDRASGGYNEQFF
TRBV29-1	.	TRBJ2-1	.	TGCAGCGTGGAAATACTACTCTACAATGAGCAGTTCTTC	CSVEILLYNEQFF
TRBV29-1	.	TRBJ2-1	TRBD1	TGCAGCGTTGAAGGTTGGACAGGGGCCTACAATGAGCAGTTCTTC	CSVEGWTGAYNEQFF
TRBV2	few	TRBJ2-2	.	TGTGCCAGCAGTCCCACGGACACCGGGGAGCTGTTTTTT	CASSPTDTGELFF
TRBV10-1	.	TRBJ2-1	TRBD2	TGCGCCAGCAGTGACTTCGGGACTAGCGGGAGGAAGCAGTTCTTC	CASSDFGTSGRKQFF
TRBV6-1	once	TRBJ1-3	TRBD1	TGTGCCAGCAGTGAATTCAGACAGGGCCTTATAATCTCTGGAAACACCATATATTTT	CASSEFRQGLIISGNTIYF